This note documents a single TCR beta chain sequence. Profiled with immunoSEQ multiplex PCR; TCRdb holds only in-frame clones, not every one. The table records roughly 160,000 clones, about 94% of them present only once. These data are taken from a study of control samples from healthy donors and cancer patients. This CDR3 is 17 amino acids long. Germline V gene lookup returns CDR1 MNHEY and CDR2 SMNVEV (reference sequence). V dropped 2 bases and J dropped 1 base, with 17 bases sitting between them. Sequences were obtained from PBMCs. V and J are TRBV27 and TRBJ1-1, with a weak D call TRBD1 (6 bases). This sequence was found in a man between 60 and 70 years old with colorectal cancer. In nucleotides, the CDR3 is TGTGCCAGCAGTTTAGTGAGAAACAGGGCCTGGAACACTGAAGCTTTCTTT. It is translated as CASSLVRNRAWNTEAFF.